This T cell receptor beta chain originates from a study of CD8+ T cells in alopecia areata. At the level of the study: The percentage of affected scalp area served as the score of severity for treated patients.

As to treatment: oral pan-JAK inhibitor, 5-10 mg twice daily. Germline lookup yields CDR1 SEHNR and CDR2 FQNEAQ (reference sequence). The CDR3 runs 14 residues. The V segment lost 4 bases and the J segment 5 bases; nucleotides outside the gene matches: 8. Sequencing used cDNA as its template, made by extracting RNA and reverse transcribing it. Profiling relied on immunoSEQ multiplex PCR, and the TCRdb table lists in-frame clones only, not all of them. Of about 140,000 clones in the sample, roughly 80% are singletons; the top ten hold around 25%. The sample in question was CD8+ T cells sorted from blood, obtained at week 4, from a patient treated with tofacitinib. The receptor was derived from a human donor with alopecia areata. This sequence joins TRBV7-9 and TRBJ2-7; 7 bases match TRBD1. CDR3 in DNA: TGTGCCAGCAGCTCACCTAGGGGGCTGGACGAGCAGTACTTC. As protein: CASSSPRGLDEQYF.